The sequence of this T cell receptor beta chain was determined in a study of Graves' ophthalmopathy and Graves' hyperthyroidism. Turning to the study itself: The authors collected peripheral blood at initial diagnosis, before any treatment.

RNA served as the template for amplifying TCR beta CDR3 regions. Amplification began with first-round RT-PCR using HTBI primers, then second-round multiplex PCR was performed. TCRdb processed the multiplex PCR reads anew with MiXCR; each CDR3 protein has one entry. Here the sample spans 660,000 or so distinct CDR3 sequences, more than 40% being singletons. This clonotype was observed at least ten times. Its antigen is not identified. Germline assignment: CDR1 SEHNR and CDR2 FQNEAQ (reference sequence). CDR3 size: 18 residues. V lost 4 bases to trimming and J lost 2 bases; unmatched junction nucleotides: 15. Notes on the study in general: Prediction of ophthalmopathy progression reached over 65% sensitivity and 72% to 75% specificity. The authors also found most expanded thyroid clonotypes above 0.001 frequency in blood.

The origin of this receptor is an adult man with Graves' ophthalmopathy. The chain has TRBV7-9 and TRBJ2-5, with 8 bases matching TRBD2. The sequenced sample consisted of peripheral blood. CDR3: CASSSSQRGIADQETQYF. Here the CDR3 DNA reads TGTGCCAGCAGCTCTAGCCAGCGGGGGATCGCGGATCAAGAGACCCAGTACTTC. The full variable domain, in which reference TRBV7-9 and TRBJ2-5 provide the parts outside the CDR3, is DTGVSQNPRHKITKRGQNVTFRCDPISEHNRLYWYRQTLGQGPEFLTYFQNEAQLEKSRLLSDRFSAERPKGSFSTLEIQRTEQGDSAMYLCASSSSQRGIADQETQYFGPGTRLLVL.